These 22 T cell receptor beta chains came from one sample sequenced in a study of circulating CD8 cells and anti-PD-1 response in melanoma. Each library started from approximately 15 ng of total RNA using the QIAseq Immune Repertoire TCR panel. TCRdb recomputed calls from the reads with MiXCR, one row per CDR3 protein. Of 250 to 350 distinct CDR3 sequences in the sample, about 10% were seen once. Live CD3+CD8+TCRalphabeta+ cells were sorted into four subsets by PD-1 and/or TIGIT. This specimen was CD8+ T cells from PBMCs, taken at baseline or after one month of anti-PD-1 therapy (not recorded which). Receptors originate from a human donor with melanoma.

This clonotype is labeled as medium-sized. The chain uses TRBV27 and TRBJ2-7; TRBD1 matches at 10 bases. The CDR3 loop spans 15 amino acids. V trimming: 5 bases; J trimming: 3 bases; junction bases outside the gene matches: 7. CDR1 and CDR2 (germline): MNHEY, SMNVEV (reference sequence). CDR3 in DNA: TGTGCCAGCAGTCCCCGGACAGGGGGGCTCTACGAGCAGTACTTC. This translates into CASSPRTGGLYEQYF.

This clonotype was seen once. The chain combines TRBV28 with TRBJ2-1; D remains unclear. Trimming pared 8 bases from V and 6 bases from J, leaving 23 bases between. This CDR3 has 16 amino acids. The germline V gene encodes CDR1 MDHEN and CDR2 SYDVKM. The CDR3 nucleotides read TGTGCCAGCGGTTCCCAAGAGGTAATTAGGTTCAATGAGCAGTTCTTC. As protein: CASGSQEVIRFNEQFF.

By frequency in the sample, this clonotype is hyperexpanded. V gene TRBV9 combines with J gene TRBJ2-5; 9 bases are a match to TRBD1. The CDR3 is 14 residues long. In germline, CDR1 is SGDLS, CDR2 YYNGEE. V lost 4 bases and J lost 3; bases outside the gene matches: 4. The CDR3 loop reads CASSPRDREETQYF. In DNA, the CDR3 is TGTGCCAGCAGCCCCCGGGACAGGGAAGAGACCCAGTACTTC.

This clonotype was seen more than once but under ten times. This sequence joins TRBV27 and TRBJ2-7; D gene uncertain. Germline V gene lookup returns CDR1 MNHEY and CDR2 SMNVEV (reference sequence). Between the trimmed V and J ends, which lost 0 bases and 1 base, there was a span of 10 bases. The CDR3 is made up of 15 amino acids. The CDR3 loop reads CASSLSSGGSYEQYF. CDR3 in DNA: TGTGCCAGCAGTTTATCTTCCGGTGGGTCCTACGAGCAGTACTTC.

By sample fraction, this clonotype is hyperexpanded (1% or more). The rearrangement joins TRBV28 to TRBJ2-3; the D gene could be TRBD1 or TRBD2 (5 bases each). CDR1 is MDHEN and CDR2 is SYDVKM in the germline V gene. The CDR3 loop spans 17 amino acids. The germline V and J ends were trimmed by 7 bases and 0 bases, with 20 bases remaining between them. This CDR3 is CASTQPPWGSSTDTQYF. The CDR3 DNA reads as TGTGCCAGCACCCAGCCGCCATGGGGGTCTAGCACAGATACGCAGTATTTT.

By proportion, this clonotype is medium-sized. The chain joins TRBV20-1 to TRBJ2-3; D ambiguous. Trimming removed 3 bases from V and 3 bases from J, with 16 bases in between. Germline V gene sequence: CDR1 DFQATT, CDR2 SNEGSKA (reference sequence). CDR3 length equals 15 residues. CDR3 nucleotide sequence: TGCAGTGCTAGTGGCGGCGGTGTTCGAACAGATACGCAGTATTTT. This gives the protein CSASGGGVRTDTQYF.

This clonotype is termed hyperexpanded. J is TRBJ1-5 and V is TRBV12-5, with TRBD1 as a possible D gene (5 bases). With 9 bases removed from V and 3 bases from J, the gap between germline ends came to 15 bases. This CDR3 has 14 amino acids. Germline assignment: CDR1 LGHNT and CDR2 FRNRAP. CDR3 region: CASLFRQFNQPQHF. The CDR3 DNA sequence: TGTGCTAGCCTATTTAGACAGTTCAATCAGCCCCAGCATTTT.

This clonotype is large. The V and J genes are TRBV18 and TRBJ2-1; TRBD1 might be the D (6 bases). The CDR3 totals 15 residues. V lost 3 bases and J lost 8, with 17 bases in between. CDR1 and CDR2 (germline): KGHSH, LQKENI. As DNA, the CDR3 is TGTGCCAGCTCACCTACAGGGTACTCTTTGGATGAGCAGTTCTTC. Its protein product is CASSPTGYSLDEQFF.

This clonotype is labeled large. The chain recombines TRBV20-1 with TRBJ2-7; 9 nucleotides match TRBD2. CDR3 length: 13 amino acids. V lost 3 bases to trimming and J lost 4 bases; unmatched junction nucleotides: 4. Germline values: CDR1 DFQATT, CDR2 SNEGSKA (reference sequence). CDR3 sequence: CSASGGRVYEQYF. The CDR3 nucleotides are TGCAGTGCTAGTGGCGGGAGGGTTTACGAGCAGTACTTC.

This clonotype is medium-sized (0.01 to 0.1%). This chain joins TRBV12-3 or TRBV12-4 and TRBJ2-3; 9 positions agree with TRBD2. The J segment lost 4 bases and the V segment lost 6 bases, leaving 8 bases of the junction unmatched. CDR3 size: 15 residues. The CDR3 DNA follows: TGTGCCAGCAGCCCCGGGACTAGCAGGGCAGATACGCAGTATTTT. It is translated as CASSPGTSRADTQYF.

Relative to its sample, this clonotype is large. The rearrangement links TRBV6-5 to TRBJ2-7; 10 bases align to TRBD1. Germline values: CDR1 MNHEY, CDR2 SVGAGI. The CDR3 is made up of 13 amino acids. The junction had 3 bases not matched to a gene; V was cut back by 7 bases and J by 3 bases. The CDR3 DNA is TGTGCCAGCACCGGGACAGGGGTCTACGAGCAGTACTTC. Its protein is CASTGTGVYEQYF.

This clonotype rates as large. This chain uses TRBV27 with TRBJ1-1; D is perhaps TRBD1 (6 bases). The CDR3 extends over 14 amino acids. Trimming left V 2 bases short and J 5 bases short, with 12 bases between. CDR1 and CDR2 (germline): MNHEY, SMNVEV (reference sequence). This CDR3 reads CASSLRTDGTEAFF. Here the CDR3 DNA reads TGTGCCAGCAGTTTAAGGACAGACGGGACTGAAGCTTTCTTT.

This clonotype counts as large. This rearrangement joins TRBV27 to TRBJ1-1, with a weak D call TRBD1 (5 bases). Germline CDR1 reads MNHEY; CDR2 reads SMNVEV (reference sequence). Trimming removed 10 bases at V and 5 bases at J, with 17 bases between. CDR3 length equals 13 residues. In DNA, the CDR3 is TGTGCCACCCGGGGGTCCGTGGGAACTGAAGCTTTCTTT. Its protein is CATRGSVGTEAFF.

By share, this clonotype ranks as medium-sized (0.01 to 0.1%). The chain has TRBV19 and TRBJ2-7, with a possible D match to TRBD1 (6 bases). CDR1 is LNHDA, CDR2 SQIVND, per germline (reference sequence). The V end lost 3 bases, the J end lost 2 bases, and 11 bases lay between the germline ends. The CDR3 spans 14 residues. The CDR3 is CASSMGHGPYEQYF. Here the CDR3 DNA reads TGTGCCAGTAGTATGGGACACGGACCCTACGAGCAGTACTTC.

This clonotype is judged large. The chain uses TRBV12-3 or TRBV12-4 and TRBJ2-1; 9 bases map to TRBD2. V shed 6 bases and J 8 bases; nucleotides not matched to a gene: 11. The CDR3 runs to 15 residues. CDR3 in DNA: TGTGCCAGCAGCCTTCTTGCGGGAGGGCCCCATGAGCAGTTCTTC. It encodes CASSLLAGGPHEQFF.

By sample share, this clonotype is large. The chain uses TRBV7-2 and TRBJ2-7; TRBD2 matches at 9 bases. V shed 5 bases and J 5 bases; nucleotides not matched to a gene: 13. Looked up from germline, CDR1 is SGHTA and CDR2 is FQGNSA. The CDR3 covers 16 residues. The CDR3 reads CASSPRGSGSTDEQYF. The CDR3, as DNA: TGTGCCAGCAGCCCCCGGGGTAGCGGGAGCACCGACGAGCAGTACTTC.

This clonotype was seen a single time. The junction differs from germline at one of its ends, possibly a read error. The chain employs TRBV19 and TRBJ2-1, with D maybe TRBD1 (5 bases). The CDR3 covers 14 residues. CDR1 and CDR2 from the germline V gene are LNHDA and SQIVND (reference sequence). The CDR3 DNA sequence: TGTGCCAGTACCGAGCGACATGATGACAGTGAGCAATTCTTC. It codes for CASTERHDDSEQFF.

This clonotype has more than one count but fewer than ten. A much larger clone differs by one base, so this may be a read error. This rearrangement joins TRBV19 to TRBJ1-2; D is uncertain. With 4 bases removed from V and 7 bases from J, the gap between germline ends came to 7 bases. In germline, CDR1 is LNHDA, CDR2 SQIVND (reference sequence). The CDR3 has 11 residues. CDR3 sequence reads: CASSTGSGYTF. CDR3 in DNA: TGTGCCAGTAGTACCGGCTCTGGCTACACCTTC.

Judged by abundance, this clonotype is medium-sized. The V and J genes are TRBV28 and TRBJ2-3; D unclear. Trimming took 3 bases from V and 13 from J, leaving 20 bases between them. CDR1 and CDR2 (germline): MDHEN, SYDVKM. The CDR3 covers 14 residues. Here the CDR3 reads CASSFFSETSDEYF. The CDR3 bases are TGTGCCAGCAGTTTTTTCTCAGAGACTTCCGATGAGTATTTT.

Judged by abundance, this clonotype is large. The gene calls are TRBV20-1 and TRBJ2-7, with D unresolved. Between the trimmed V and J ends, which lost 3 bases and 9 bases, there was a span of 21 bases. The CDR3 is made up of 14 amino acids. CDR1 is DFQATT and CDR2 is SNEGSKA in the germline V gene (reference sequence). The CDR3 loop reads CSARVENQYLGQYF. For the CDR3, the DNA is TGCAGTGCTAGGGTCGAGAACCAATATCTCGGGCAGTACTTC.

This clonotype is large (0.1 to 1%) by share. V is TRBV27 and J is TRBJ2-1; the match to TRBD1 covers 9 bases. The germline gives CDR1 MNHEY, CDR2 SMNVEV (reference sequence). The CDR3 consists of 15 residues. V was clipped by 6 bases and J by 4 bases; unmatched bases: 7. For the CDR3, the DNA is TGTGCCAGCAGCCTAGACAGGGGGGCGTACAATGAGCAGTTCTTC. Its translation is CASSLDRGAYNEQFF.

This clonotype is labeled as large. V is TRBV29-1 and J is TRBJ2-1; tentatively, D is TRBD1 (7 bases). Germline loops: CDR1 SQVTM, CDR2 ANQGSEA. The CDR3 covers 15 residues. V lost 2 bases and J 0 bases, leaving 11 bases between the germline ends. The CDR3 DNA reads TGCAGCGTTGAAAATCAGGGGGGCTCCTACAATGAGCAGTTCTTC. Protein product: CSVENQGGSYNEQFF.